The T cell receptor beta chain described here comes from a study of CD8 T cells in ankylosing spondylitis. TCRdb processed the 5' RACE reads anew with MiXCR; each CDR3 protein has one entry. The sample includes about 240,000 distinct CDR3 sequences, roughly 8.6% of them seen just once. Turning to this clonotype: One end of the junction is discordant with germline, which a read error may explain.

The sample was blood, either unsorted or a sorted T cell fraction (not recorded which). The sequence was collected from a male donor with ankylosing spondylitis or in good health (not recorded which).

CDR3 region: CSTRADSSYEQYF. CDR3 nucleotide sequence: TGCAGTACTAGAGCGGACAGCTCCTACGAGCAGTACTTC. The rearrangement links TRBV20-1 to TRBJ2-7, with D possibly TRBD1 on 6 matching bases. This CDR3 contains 13 residues. CDR1 DFQATT and CDR2 SNEGSKA come from the germline V gene (reference sequence).